This TCR beta chain originates from a study of blood T cells in healthy people across ages. Turning to the study itself: Template switching retrieved approximately one barcoded beta molecule for each two T cells. Study-level points and caveats: Bulk PBMC profiling left naive and antigen-experienced comparisons inconclusive.

This clonotype was seen a handful of times. Its antigen is as yet unknown. The use of a sample-barcoded 5' primer and a J-beta primer mix characterized a second PCR of 7 to 11 cycles. The template-switch adaptor was a 5' adaptor with 12 random nucleotides. It tagged each cDNA molecule. A single record per CDR3 protein comes from TCRdb applying MiXCR to the 5' RACE reads. The sample has some 710,000 distinct CDR3 sequences, 22% seen once. Specimen: blood. The sequence was collected from a man between 65 and 85 years old in good health.

The chain's CDR3 is CASTPDKPNTIYF. CDR3 nucleotides: TGTGCCAGTACTCCCGACAAACCAAACACCATATATTTT. This chain links TRBV19 with TRBJ1-3; D is undetermined. The V gene's germline CDR1 is LNHDA and CDR2 SQIVND (reference sequence). This CDR3 has 13 residues. V gave up 7 bases and J gave up 6 bases, with 13 bases separating them.